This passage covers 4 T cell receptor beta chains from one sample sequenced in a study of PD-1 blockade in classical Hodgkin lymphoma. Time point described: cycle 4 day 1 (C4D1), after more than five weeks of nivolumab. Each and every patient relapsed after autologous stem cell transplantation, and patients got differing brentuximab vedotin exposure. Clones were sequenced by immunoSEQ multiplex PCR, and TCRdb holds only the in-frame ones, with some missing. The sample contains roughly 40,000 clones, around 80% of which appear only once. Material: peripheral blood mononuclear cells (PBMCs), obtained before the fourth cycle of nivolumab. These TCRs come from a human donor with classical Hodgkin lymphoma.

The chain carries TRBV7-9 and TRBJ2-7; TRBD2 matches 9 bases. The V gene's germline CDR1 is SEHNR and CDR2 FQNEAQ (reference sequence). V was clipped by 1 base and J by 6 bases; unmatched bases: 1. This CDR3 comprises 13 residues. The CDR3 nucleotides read TGTGCCAGCAGCTTAGGACTAGCGGCCGAGCAGTACTTC. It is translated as CASSLGLAAEQYF.

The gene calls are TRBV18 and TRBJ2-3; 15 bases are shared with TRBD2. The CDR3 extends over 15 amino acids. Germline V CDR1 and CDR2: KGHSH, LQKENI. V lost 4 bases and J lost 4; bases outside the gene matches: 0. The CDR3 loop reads CASSRTSGGADTQYF. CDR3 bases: TGTGCCAGCTCACGGACTAGCGGGGGGGCAGATACGCAGTATTTT.

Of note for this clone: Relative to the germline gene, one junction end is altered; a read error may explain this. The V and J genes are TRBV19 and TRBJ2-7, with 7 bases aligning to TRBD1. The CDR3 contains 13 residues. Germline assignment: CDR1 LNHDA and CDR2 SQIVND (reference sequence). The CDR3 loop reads CASSMTPGQVLAF. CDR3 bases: TGTGCCAGTAGTATGACGCCCGGACAGGTTTTAGCCTTC.

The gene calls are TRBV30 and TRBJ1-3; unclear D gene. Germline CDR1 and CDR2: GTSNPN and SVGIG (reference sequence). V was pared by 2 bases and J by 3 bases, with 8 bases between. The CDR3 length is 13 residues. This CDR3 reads CAWSIGVGNTIYF. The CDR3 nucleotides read TGTGCCTGGAGTATTGGAGTTGGAAACACCATATATTTT.